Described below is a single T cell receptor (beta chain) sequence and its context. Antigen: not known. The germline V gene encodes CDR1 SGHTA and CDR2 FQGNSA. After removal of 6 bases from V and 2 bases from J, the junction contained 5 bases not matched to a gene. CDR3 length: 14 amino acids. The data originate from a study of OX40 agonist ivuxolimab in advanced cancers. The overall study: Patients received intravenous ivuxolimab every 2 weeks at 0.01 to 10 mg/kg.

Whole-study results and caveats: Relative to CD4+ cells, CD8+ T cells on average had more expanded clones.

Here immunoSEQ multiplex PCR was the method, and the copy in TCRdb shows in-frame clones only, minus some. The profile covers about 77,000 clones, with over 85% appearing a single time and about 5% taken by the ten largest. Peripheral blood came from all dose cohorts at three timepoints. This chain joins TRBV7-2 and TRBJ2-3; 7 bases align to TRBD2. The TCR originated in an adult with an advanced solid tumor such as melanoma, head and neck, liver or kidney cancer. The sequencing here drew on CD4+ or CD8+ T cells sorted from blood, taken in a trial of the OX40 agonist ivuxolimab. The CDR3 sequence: CASRTGLVTDTQYF. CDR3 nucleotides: TGTGCCAGCAGGACTGGACTAGTCACAGATACGCAGTATTTT.